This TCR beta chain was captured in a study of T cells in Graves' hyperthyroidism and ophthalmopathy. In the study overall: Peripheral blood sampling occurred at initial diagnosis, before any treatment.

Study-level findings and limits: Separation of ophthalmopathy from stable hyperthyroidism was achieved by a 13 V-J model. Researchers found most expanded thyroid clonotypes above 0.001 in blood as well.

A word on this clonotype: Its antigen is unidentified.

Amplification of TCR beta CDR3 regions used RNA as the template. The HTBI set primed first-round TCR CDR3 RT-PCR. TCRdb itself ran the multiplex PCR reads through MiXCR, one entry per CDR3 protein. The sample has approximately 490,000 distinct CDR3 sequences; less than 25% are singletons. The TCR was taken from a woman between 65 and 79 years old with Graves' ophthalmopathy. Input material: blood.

CDR3 DNA: TGTGCCACCAGCGGAGGCCGAACCTACGAGCAGTACTTC. It is translated as CATSGGRTYEQYF. The chain couples TRBV15 to TRBJ2-7; D is perhaps TRBD2 (5 bases). Germline CDR1 is LNHNV and CDR2 is YYDKDF (reference sequence). V shed 5 bases and J shed 2 bases, with 10 bases lying between them. The CDR3 loop spans 13 amino acids.